Listed below are T cell receptor beta chains from one sample, sequenced in a study of glioma-infiltrating T cells. TCRdb itself ran the multiplex PCR reads through MiXCR, one entry per CDR3 protein. Of 100,000 to 150,000 distinct CDR3 sequences listed, less than 30% are singletons. Sequenced sample: glioma tissue, nonneoplastic brain tissue, or PBMCs (not recorded which). All receptors come from a human donor with low-grade glioma or glioblastoma, undergoing nonglioma brain surgery, or in good health (not recorded which). The CDR3 runs from the conserved cysteine through the conserved F or W. The D gene is left open where the match is weak. Rows may omit the clone size; those that give it use once, few, many or a size class.

TRBJ1-6 | . | many | TRBV6-2/TRBV6-3 | CASSYSVGRRNSPLHF | TGTGCCAGCAGTTACTCGGTGGGACGTCGAAATTCACCCCTCCACTTT
TRBJ2-7 | TRBD1 | . | TRBV14 | CASSRETGQGNEQYF | TGTGCCAGCAGCCGGGAAACGGGACAGGGGAACGAGCAGTACTTC
TRBJ2-1 | TRBD2 | few | TRBV2 | CASSTRQTSVNNEQFF | TGTGCCAGCAGTACCCGGCAAACTAGCGTAAACAATGAGCAGTTCTTC
TRBJ2-5 | TRBD1 | few | TRBV5-4 | CASSLGQGPQETQYF | TGTGCCAGCAGCTTGGGACAGGGACCCCAAGAGACCCAGTACTTC
TRBJ1-5 | . | many | TRBV6-1 | CASNRDGNNQPQHF | TGTGCCAGCAACCGGGACGGCAACAATCAGCCCCAGCATTTT
TRBJ2-1 | . | . | TRBV5-4 | CASSRDGSSYNEQFF | TGTGCCAGCAGCCGGGACGGGAGCTCCTACAATGAGCAGTTCTTC
TRBJ2-7 | . | few | TRBV5-6 | CASSHSGLYEQYF | TGTGCCAGCAGCCACTCGGGGCTCTACGAGCAGTACTTC
TRBJ2-1 | . | many | TRBV20-1 | CSALRNDYNEQFF | TGCAGTGCCCTCCGGAACGACTACAATGAGCAGTTCTTC
TRBJ1-6 | . | few | TRBV18 | CASSPGPDSPLHF | TGTGCCAGCTCACCAGGGCCCGATTCACCCCTCCACTTT
TRBJ1-2 | . | many | TRBV14 | CASSQVSAGNYGYTF | TGTGCCAGCAGCCAAGTTTCAGCAGGGAACTATGGCTACACCTTC
TRBJ1-1 | . | . | TRBV5-4 | CARRLEWVDGREAFF | TGTGCCCGCCGCTTGGAGTGGGTCGACGGCCGTGAAGCTTTCTTT
TRBJ2-5 | TRBD1 | many | TRBV15 | CATSNLWTGLEETQYF | TGTGCCACCAGCAACTTATGGACAGGGCTAGAGGAGACCCAGTACTTC
TRBJ1-3 | . | many | TRBV7-2 | CASSVTGINSGNTIYF | TGTGCCAGCAGCGTTACAGGGATCAACTCTGGAAACACCATATATTTT
TRBJ1-1 | TRBD1 | few | TRBV29-1 | CSAIRDRTNTEAFF | TGCAGCGCCATCCGGGACAGGACTAACACTGAAGCTTTCTTT
TRBJ2-3 | . | few | TRBV11-2 | CASSPRIAGTDTQYF | TGTGCCAGCAGCCCTCGGATAGCGGGCACAGATACGCAGTATTTT
TRBJ2-5 | TRBD1 | many | TRBV7-2 | CASSFQTGYETQYF | TGTGCCAGCAGCTTCCAGACAGGGTACGAGACCCAGTACTTC
TRBJ2-1 | TRBD2 | many | TRBV20-1 | CSGRTSGHNEQFF | TGCAGTGGACGGACTAGCGGACACAATGAGCAGTTCTTC
TRBJ2-7 | . | many | TRBV28 | CASSFNLAEQYF | TGTGCCAGCAGTTTTAATCTAGCCGAGCAGTACTTC
TRBJ2-1 | . | . | TRBV5-1 | CASSLASTRYNEQFF | TGCGCCAGCAGCTTGGCCAGTACTAGGTACAATGAGCAGTTCTTC
TRBJ2-3 | . | many | TRBV7-2 | CASSLGGWRRVQPGTQYF | TGTGCCAGCAGCTTAGGGGGCTGGCGTCGAGTCCAGCCAGGTACGCAGTATTTT
TRBJ1-5 | . | many | TRBV4-3 | CASSRGWGQPQHF | TGCGCCAGCAGCAGGGGGTGGGGACAGCCCCAGCATTTT
TRBJ2-7 | . | many | TRBV6-1 | CASSEARRGEQYF | TGTGCCAGCAGTGAAGCCAGGCGGGGCGAGCAGTACTTC
TRBJ2-5 | . | many | TRBV12-3/TRBV12-4 | CATIRGQETQYF | TGTGCCACCATCAGAGGGCAAGAGACCCAGTACTTC
TRBJ2-3 | . | many | TRBV4-2 | CASSQNRNTDTQYF | TGTGCCAGCAGCCAAAACAGAAACACAGATACGCAGTATTTT
TRBJ2-1 | TRBD2 | many | TRBV20-1 | CSAKGPGTNYNEQFF | TGCAGTGCTAAAGGTCCTGGGACTAACTACAATGAGCAGTTCTTC
TRBJ2-2 | TRBD2 | few | TRBV29-1 | CSVVGLAGGGELFF | TGCAGCGTTGTTGGACTAGCTGGCGGGGGGGAGCTGTTTTTT
TRBJ1-1 | TRBD1 | many | TRBV27 | CASSSRGLTEAFF | TGTGCCAGCAGTTCCAGGGGGCTCACTGAAGCTTTCTTT
TRBJ2-2 | . | many | TRBV20-1 | CSARDGMGTGELFF | TGCAGTGCACGTGACGGGATGGGTACCGGGGAGCTGTTTTTT
TRBJ2-4 | TRBD2 | . | TRBV4-1 | CASSQDGRTSGPAAKNIQYF | TGCGCCAGCAGCCAAGACGGCCGGACTAGCGGGCCCGCCGCCAAAAACATTCAGTACTTC
TRBJ2-3 | . | many | TRBV4-1 | CASSHGSPSSSTDTQYF | TGCGCCAGCAGCCACGGATCTCCTAGCAGTAGCACAGATACGCAGTATTTT
TRBJ2-5 | TRBD2 | many | TRBV10-3 | CAINGTSGRAAPETQYF | TGTGCCATCAACGGGACTAGCGGGAGGGCCGCCCCAGAGACCCAGTACTTC
TRBJ2-2 | TRBD2 | few | TRBV18 | CASSGLAQLANTGELFF | TGTGCCAGCTCGGGACTAGCGCAACTCGCGAACACCGGGGAGCTGTTTTTT
TRBJ2-4 | . | few | TRBV5-1 | CASSPETVAKNIQYF | TGCGCCAGCAGCCCGGAAACTGTAGCCAAAAACATTCAGTACTTC
TRBJ1-5 | . | . | TRBV7-9 | CASSFVGGQPQHF | TGTGCCAGCAGCTTTGTAGGGGGTCAGCCCCAGCATTTT
TRBJ2-2 | TRBD2 | many | TRBV4-2 | CASSQGLAEGAGELFF | TGTGCCAGCAGCCAAGGACTAGCGGAAGGGGCCGGGGAGCTGTTTTTT
TRBJ1-1 | . | few | TRBV29-1 | CSVGKNTEAFF | TGCAGCGTTGGGAAGAACACTGAAGCTTTCTTT
TRBJ1-1 | . | . | TRBV10-3 | CAISEVGTGTPEALF | .